Given below is one T cell receptor (beta chain) in context. V was pared by 6 bases and J by 7 bases, with 9 bases of the junction left unmatched. CDR1 and CDR2 (germline): DFQATT, SNEGSKA (reference sequence). The CDR3 length is 13 residues. The record originates from a study of CD8 T cells in Susac syndrome. Random hexamers were used to reverse transcribe an amount of roughly 0.45 to 1 ug RNA. TCRdb re-called the immunoSEQ multiplex PCR reads with MiXCR, one entry per CDR3 protein. The sample has roughly 180,000 distinct CDR3 sequences; around 94% are singletons. This receptor was identified in a human donor in good health. J is TRBJ2-7 and V is TRBV20-1; 10 bases agree with TRBD2. Specimen: CD4+ T cells from PBMCs. This CDR3 is CSAEAGGPREQYF. CDR3 DNA sequence: TGCAGTGCCGAAGCGGGGGGGCCGAGGGAGCAGTACTTC.